This T cell receptor (beta chain) derives from a study of T cells in Graves' hyperthyroidism and ophthalmopathy. Looked up from germline, CDR1 is SNHLY and CDR2 is FYNNEI. V gave up 5 bases and J gave up 5 bases; unmatched junction bases: 8. The CDR3 has 15 amino acids. Findings and limits, study-wide: Ophthalmopathy, which appeared later, was predicted by the model a median around 6.5 months before onset.

RNA transcripts provided the source from which TCR beta CDR3 regions were amplified. TCR CDR3 regions were first amplified by RT-PCR with HTBI primers. One entry per CDR3 protein results from TCRdb running MiXCR on the multiplex PCR reads. The profile covers a few hundred thousand distinct CDR3 sequences, with about 43% appearing a single time and around 7.7% taken by the ten largest. This clonotype was detected many times. The antigen is undetermined. Reasons for excluding patients were uncontrolled infection, other autoimmune disease, pregnancy or lactation. This rearrangement joins TRBV2 to TRBJ2-2; 7 positions agree with TRBD2. Sequenced: peripheral blood or thyroid tissue (not recorded which). The TCR sequence derives from a woman younger than 35 with Graves' hyperthyroidism. The DNA of the CDR3 is TGTGCCAGCAGTTCTAGCGGAGAGCGGACCGGGGAGCTGTTTTTT. Translated, it gives CASSSSGERTGELFF.